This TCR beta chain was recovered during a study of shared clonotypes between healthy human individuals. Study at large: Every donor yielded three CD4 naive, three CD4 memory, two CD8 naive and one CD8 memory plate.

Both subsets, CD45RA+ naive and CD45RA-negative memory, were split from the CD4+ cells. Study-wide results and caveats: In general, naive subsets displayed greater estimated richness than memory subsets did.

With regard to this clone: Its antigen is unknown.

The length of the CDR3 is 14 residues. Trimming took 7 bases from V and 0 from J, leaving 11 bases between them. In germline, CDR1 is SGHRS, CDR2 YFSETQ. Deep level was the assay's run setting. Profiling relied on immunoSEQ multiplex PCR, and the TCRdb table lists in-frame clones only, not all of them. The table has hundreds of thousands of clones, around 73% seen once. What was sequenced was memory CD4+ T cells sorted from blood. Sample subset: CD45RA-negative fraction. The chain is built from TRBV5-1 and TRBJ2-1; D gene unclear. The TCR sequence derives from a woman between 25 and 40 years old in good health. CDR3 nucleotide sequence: TGCGCCAGCCAAGCCGATAACTCCTACAATGAGCAGTTCTTC. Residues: CASQADNSYNEQFF.